Below, 25 T cell receptor beta chains from the same sample are listed, as sequenced in a study of T cells after somatic rescue of genetic block. Data came from immunoSEQ multiplex PCR; TCRdb stores just in-frame clones and leaves some out. This repertoire shows under 150,000 clones, around nine tenths found once; its top ten account for approximately 1.4%. Specimen: peripheral blood mononuclear cells (PBMCs). All receptors derive from a woman in her late teens or twenties.

In DNA form, the CDR3 reads TGCGCCAGCAGCCGTGGGGGGGCGACAGATACGCAGTATTTT. Translation: CASSRGGATDTQYF. This chain uses TRBV4-3 with TRBJ2-3; D might be TRBD2 (7 bases). The germline V gene has CDR1 LGHNA and CDR2 YSLEER. The ends were cut back, 4 bases at V and 3 bases at J, with 11 bases in the middle. The CDR3 has 14 amino acids.

This rearrangement joins TRBV10-3 to TRBJ1-1, with TRBD1 matching 8 bases. Unmatched junction bases numbered 6, after V lost 3 bases and J lost 0 bases. CDR1 and CDR2 from the germline V gene are ENHRY and SYGVKD. The CDR3 totals 16 residues. The CDR3 DNA follows: TGTGCCATCAGTGAAGGGCAGGGGGCCTTGAACACTGAAGCTTTCTTT. Translating it yields CAISEGQGALNTEAFF.

The J gene is TRBJ1-3, the V gene TRBV6-5, with D maybe TRBD1 (6 bases). The CDR3 totals 15 residues. Looked up from germline, CDR1 is MNHEY and CDR2 is SVGAGI. Trimming removed 0 bases from V and 8 bases from J, with 14 bases in between. The CDR3 here is CASSYSGRGWDTIYF. The CDR3 DNA reads as TGTGCCAGCAGTTACTCGGGCAGGGGTTGGGACACCATATATTTT.

This rearrangement joins TRBV5-4 to TRBJ1-5, with no clear D. The CDR3 is 14 residues long. Trimming took off 2 bases at V and 5 bases at J, with 11 bases between the two ends. In germline, CDR1 is SGHNT, CDR2 YYREEE (reference sequence). The CDR3 spells CASSLGGLDQPQHF. The CDR3 DNA sequence: TGTGCCAGCAGCTTAGGAGGGTTGGATCAGCCCCAGCATTTT.

The chain is built from TRBV5-4 and TRBJ1-2; 7 positions match TRBD1. The CDR3 totals 16 residues. The germline CDR1 and CDR2 sequences are SGHNT and YYREEE (reference sequence). Losses at the gene ends were 4 bases for V and 8 bases for J; bases not matched to a gene: 17. This CDR3 reads CASSLGLATGKEGYTF. The CDR3 bases are TGTGCCAGCAGCCTTGGGCTGGCGACAGGGAAAGAAGGCTACACCTTC.

The rearrangement joins TRBV27 to TRBJ2-1, with D possibly TRBD1 on 6 matching bases. Germline-derived CDR1 and CDR2 are MNHEY and SMNVEV (reference sequence). The CDR3 length is 15 residues. Between the trimmed V and J ends, which lost 7 bases and 7 bases, there was a span of 20 bases. The CDR3 DNA reads as TGTGCCAGCACCCACCCAATTACAGGGTTAAATGAGCAGTTCTTC. As protein: CASTHPITGLNEQFF.

The chain links TRBV7-8 to TRBJ1-6; perhaps TRBD1 as D (5 bases). Germline V CDR1 and CDR2: SGHVS, FQNEAQ. This CDR3 region has 15 residues. V was cut by 3 bases and J by 4 bases, with 10 bases left in between. CDR3 DNA sequence: TGTGCCAGCAGCTTGAGGGGCGCTTATAATTCACCCCTCCACTTT. Its translation: CASSLRGAYNSPLHF.

The genes are TRBV28 and TRBJ2-7; 12 bases match TRBD1. J gave up 5 bases and V 6 bases, and 11 bases lay outside the gene matches. The CDR3 loop spans 16 amino acids. Germline CDR1 and CDR2: MDHEN and SYDVKM. The CDR3 is CASRTPGTGGLDEQYF. Written as DNA, the CDR3 is TGTGCCAGCAGAACCCCCGGGACAGGGGGCTTGGACGAGCAGTACTTC.

This chain links TRBV4-3 with TRBJ2-1; TRBD2 matches 7 bases. Germline lookup yields CDR1 LGHNA and CDR2 YSLEER. V was clipped by 0 bases and J by 1 base; unmatched bases: 9. The CDR3 totals 18 residues. This CDR3 reads CASSQDPPGGGSYNEQFF. DNA for the CDR3: TGCGCCAGCAGCCAAGATCCGCCGGGGGGAGGTTCCTACAATGAGCAGTTCTTC.

This clone was found a few times. This rearrangement joins TRBV7-8 to TRBJ1-6; D is possibly TRBD1 (5 bases). Germline values: CDR1 SGHVS, CDR2 FQNEAQ. Deletions cut 2 bases from V and 3 bases from J, with 14 bases between. This CDR3 contains 17 residues. CDR3 protein: CASSLRRVDNYNSPLHF. As DNA, the CDR3 is TGTGCCAGCAGCTTACGCAGGGTAGATAACTATAATTCACCCCTCCACTTT.

The sample holds one count of this clone. The chain employs TRBV7-3 and TRBJ2-3; TRBD1 might be the D (5 bases). CDR3 length: 14 residues. Trimming stripped 5 bases from V and 1 base from J, with 10 bases between. Germline values: CDR1 SGHTA, CDR2 FQGTGA. The CDR3 coding sequence is TGTGCCAGCAGCCGGCAGGGTGGCACAGATACGCAGTATTTT. This encodes CASSRQGGTDTQYF.

This clone was counted a few times. This chain uses TRBV4-2 with TRBJ2-1; D is undetermined. This CDR3 spans 14 amino acids. Trimming pared 6 bases from V and 1 base from J, leaving 10 bases between. The germline CDR1 and CDR2 sequences are LGHNA and YNFKEQ. This CDR3 is CASSGGESYNEQFF. In DNA form, the CDR3 reads TGTGCCAGCAGTGGCGGCGAATCCTACAATGAGCAGTTCTTC.

The chain combines TRBV27 with TRBJ2-6; no clear D. V was shortened by 6 bases and J by 0 bases, with 3 bases between the two germline ends. CDR1 and CDR2 from the germline V gene are MNHEY and SMNVEV (reference sequence). The CDR3 contains 13 residues. This CDR3 is CASSSSGANVLTF. In DNA form, the CDR3 reads TGTGCCAGCAGCTCCTCTGGGGCCAACGTCCTGACTTTC.

This clone has only a few counts. This rearrangement joins TRBV9 to TRBJ2-3; 7 nucleotides line up with TRBD1. J lost 10 bases, V lost 4 bases, and 9 bases had no gene match. CDR3 length: 13 amino acids. The V gene's germline CDR1 is SGDLS and CDR2 YYNGEE. Written as DNA, the CDR3 is TGTGCCAGCAGCCTGGGGACAGCCGACTCGCAGTATTTT. As protein: CASSLGTADSQYF.

V is TRBV4-3 and J is TRBJ1-2, with D unresolved. CDR1 and CDR2 (germline): LGHNA, YSLEER. This CDR3 is built from 16 residues. The germline V and J ends were trimmed by 1 base and 3 bases, with 15 bases remaining between them. The DNA for the CDR3 is TGCGCCAGCAGCCAAGCCCCTCCCCTCGGGGACTATGGCTACACCTTC. Its protein is CASSQAPPLGDYGYTF.

This chain connects TRBV9 to TRBJ2-3; D is possibly TRBD1 (6 bases). Germline values: CDR1 SGDLS, CDR2 YYNGEE. The CDR3 consists of 15 residues. The germline V and J ends were trimmed by 6 bases and 3 bases, with 17 bases remaining between them. CDR3 region: CASTPRGGATDTQYF. The CDR3 DNA follows: TGTGCCAGCACCCCTCGTGGGGGCGCGACAGATACGCAGTATTTT.

V and J are TRBV20-1 and TRBJ1-1, with D unclear. Germline V CDR1 and CDR2: DFQATT, SNEGSKA (reference sequence). This CDR3 region has 11 residues. Trimming pared 5 bases from V and 8 bases from J, leaving 12 bases between. For the CDR3, the DNA is TGCAGTGCTTTTCGGACTCTCGAAGCTTTCTTT. Protein: CSAFRTLEAFF.

The gene calls are TRBV6-6 and TRBJ2-3; 9 bases are shared with TRBD1. The CDR3 has 13 amino acids. The J segment lost 3 bases and the V segment lost 6 bases, leaving 1 base of the junction unmatched. CDR1 is MNHNY, CDR2 SVGAGI, per germline (reference sequence). The CDR3 sequence: CASRGTGTDTQYF. The CDR3 nucleotides are TGTGCCAGCAGAGGGACAGGGACAGATACGCAGTATTTT.

This chain's CDR3 is CASRTGWGQPQHF. In DNA form, the CDR3 reads TGTGCCAGTAGGACGGGCTGGGGTCAGCCCCAGCATTTT. The chain combines TRBV19 with TRBJ1-5, with unresolved D. V lost 6 bases to trimming and J lost 6 bases, with 12 bases between them. Germline lookup yields CDR1 LNHDA and CDR2 SQIVND (reference sequence). CDR3 size: 13 residues. The variable domain in full, completed from reference TRBV19 and TRBJ1-5, reads DGGITQSPKYLFRKEGQNVTLSCEQNLNHDAMYWYRQDPGQGLRLIYYSQIVNDFQKGDIAEGYSVSREKKESFPLTVTSAQKNPTAFYLCASRTGWGQPQHFGDGTRLSIL.

This clone was detected only a few times. The chain recombines TRBV5-1 with TRBJ1-3; D gene ambiguous. The V end lost 6 bases, the J end lost 3 bases, and 4 bases lay between the germline ends. The CDR3 consists of 11 residues. Germline V CDR1 and CDR2: SGHRS, YFSETQ. CDR3 sequence (DNA): TGCGCCAGCACGGTTGGAAACACCATATATTTT. Translating gives CASTVGNTIYF.

The rearrangement links TRBV5-6 to TRBJ2-3; D not resolved. Trimming removed 0 bases at V and 1 base at J, with 12 bases between. This CDR3 region has 16 residues. Germline CDR1 SGHDT, CDR2 YYEEEE. In DNA, the CDR3 is TGTGCCAGCAGCTTGGCCGTAGGGTCCGGCACAGATACGCAGTATTTT. Translating it yields CASSLAVGSGTDTQYF.

As for this clone: A read error may account for a junction end that differs from germline. V is TRBV5-6 and J is TRBJ1-2; a possible D gene is TRBD1 (5 bases). CDR3 length equals 16 residues. Germline assignment: CDR1 SGHDT and CDR2 YYEEEE. CDR3: CVSSLARKGPGYGYTF. CDR3 DNA sequence: TGTGTCAGCAGCTTGGCCCGGAAGGGGCCGGGATATGGCTACACCTTC.

CDR3 residues: CASSKGHYGYTF. The CDR3 DNA follows: TGTGCCAGCAGTAAGGGCCACTATGGCTACACCTTC. The gene calls are TRBV5-6 and TRBJ1-2; D remains unclear. Trimming removed 5 bases from V and 3 bases from J, with 8 bases in between. The CDR3 runs 12 residues. The V gene's germline CDR1 is SGHDT and CDR2 YYEEEE. The full variable domain, with the rest looked up from reference TRBV5-6 and TRBJ1-2, is DAGVTQSPTHLIKTRGQQVTLRCSPKSGHDTVSWYQQALGQGPQFIFQYYEEEERQRGNFPDRFSGHQFPNYSSELNVNALLLGDSALYLCASSKGHYGYTFGSGTRLTVV.

The chain carries TRBV7-2 and TRBJ2-3; 12 nucleotides align to TRBD2. CDR1 and CDR2 (germline): SGHTA, FQGNSA. CDR3 size: 16 residues. V trimming: 5 bases; J trimming: 5 bases; junction bases outside the gene matches: 8. Written as DNA, the CDR3 is TGTGCCAGCAGCCAGACTAGCGGGGGATATGGAGATACGCAGTATTTT. Residues: CASSQTSGGYGDTQYF.

The rearrangement uses TRBV9 and TRBJ1-6; D gene ambiguous. V lost 0 bases and J lost 10, with 8 bases in between. Germline V gives CDR1 SGDLS, CDR2 YYNGEE. The CDR3 contains 13 residues. The CDR3 DNA is TGTGCCAGCAGCGTAGGCAGAGGATCACCCCTCCACTTT. Amino acids: CASSVGRGSPLHF. Based on the CDR3 plus reference TRBV9 and TRBJ1-6, the full variable domain is DSGVTQTPKHLITATGQRVTLRCSPRSGDLSVYWYQQSLDQGLQFLIQYYNGEERAKGNILERFSAQQFPDLHSELNLSSLELGDSALYFCASSVGRGSPLHFGNGTRLTVT.